This T cell receptor beta chain was recovered during a study of T cell repertoires in cytomegalovirus infection (dated by TCRdb to between 2018 and 2021). Study-wide context: The HLA type of each donor mattered for the analysis, because public TCR beta signatures pointed to carriage of CMV infection along with the matching HLA type.

Sequencing relied on an Illumina HiSeq 1500. TCRdb reprocessed the public reads (quality trimming at Q25 with fastp, clone calling with MiXCR) and kept in-frame beta chains. Duplicate CDR3 protein sequences are folded into a single record with the most common DNA and genes. The sample profile shows fewer than 550,000 distinct CDR3 sequences; approximately 16% of them were found once. 20% to 30% of the sample comes from the top ten. This clonotype was seen ten or more times. Its antigen is currently not known. No clone much larger than this one lies a single base away; base qualities are absent. Paper-wide results and their limitations: The ex vivo response was dominated by HLA-C-restricted CMV-specific TCR beta clonotypes, which also provided the single most frequent clonotype in two of eight donors. In both this cohort and an independent roughly 330-donor cohort, the cumulative frequency of public TCR beta family members distinguished carriers of CMV infection plus the relevant HLA type.

From the cysteine through the phenylalanine, the CDR3 covers 15 amino acids. Only CDR3 DNA is held: 45 bases, read in frame from base 1. From the germline V gene, CDR1 is SGHTA and CDR2 is FQGNSA. V sheds 5 bases and J sheds 4 bases, leaving 15 bases between their ends. The rearranged chain carries TRBV7-2 and TRBJ1-3; the D gene is perhaps TRBD1, from 5 matching bases. Sequencing was performed on CD8+ T cells from PBMCs. The receptor's source is a human donor in good health (CMV status not recorded). Some clones in this sample may be carry-over from other donors' samples. The CDR3 protein is CASSLPPRVGNTIYF. The DNA reads TGTGCCAGCAGCCTCCCCCCCAGGGTCGGAAACACCATATATTTT. The reference TRBV7-2 and TRBJ1-3 proteins fill in what lies around the CDR3, so the full variable domain reads GAGVSQSPSNKVTEKGKDVELRCDPISGHTALYWYRQSLGQGLEFLIYFQGNSAPDKSGLPSDRFSAERTGGSVSTLTIQRTQQEDSAVYLCASSLPPRVGNTIYFGEGSWLTVV.